This T cell receptor beta chain appears in the sequencing data of a study of blood T cell repertoires in COVID-19. Study-level background: Samples representing acute and convalescent COVID-19 were sourced from the United States, Italy and Spain. T cells, B-cell-depleted T cells, or PBMCs provided the cDNA or gDNA that served as material.

Original methodology: Counts of nucleated cells, estimated from reference gene primer amplification, were obtained. TCRdb's table, derived via immunoSEQ multiplex PCR, lists solely in-frame clones and lacks some. The V and J calls and the clone size are those of that table, but D and trimming were determined from the DNA. Of 150,000 or so clones in the sample, roughly 83% are singletons; the top ten hold approximately 30%. Germline lookup yields CDR1 SGHRS and CDR2 YFSETQ. Trimming removed 2 bases from V and 0 bases from J; junction bases left unmatched: 3. The CDR3 has 15 residues. This chain uses TRBV5-1 with TRBJ2-3, with 7 bases aligning to TRBD2. The sample was peripheral blood. The sequence derives from a woman aged 55-70 years with acute or convalescent COVID-19. CDR3 loop: CASSLGAGSTDTQYF. DNA of the CDR3: TGCGCCAGCAGCTTAGGAGCGGGGAGCACAGATACGCAGTATTTT.